One sample yielded the 26 T cell receptor beta chains listed below, sequenced in a study of blood T cell repertoires in COVID-19 (dated by TCRdb to 2019 to 2021). Libraries were constructed by the immunoSEQ multiplex PCR assay. The table comes from immuneACCESS by way of TCRdb, which keeps in-frame sequences with V and J called. Part of the clones is missing from these tables; in studies checked, under half for an unresolved V gene and the rest for unknown reasons. The sample has 140,000 to 150,000 clones on record, approximately 88% of them singletons. The biggest ten clones account for roughly 1.6% of the sample. Sequenced: peripheral blood. The receptors were sampled from a woman between 45 and 60 years old with acute or convalescent COVID-19.

V is TRBV6-5 and J is TRBJ2-7; maybe TRBD1 (5 bases). The CDR3 runs to 14 residues. Germline values: CDR1 MNHEY, CDR2 SVGAGI. Trimming removed 0 bases at V and 3 bases at J, with 9 bases between. CDR3: CASSYSYRHYEQYF. DNA of the CDR3: TGTGCCAGCAGTTACTCGTACAGGCACTACGAGCAGTACTTC.

The rearrangement joins TRBV10-3 to TRBJ2-7; 9 bases match TRBD1. The CDR3 runs to 13 residues. Per germline, CDR1 ENHRY and CDR2 SYGVKD. With V trimmed by 8 bases and J by 5 bases, 7 bases remained unmatched. The CDR3 DNA reads as TGTGCCATCGCCCGGGGACAGGGCGACGAGCAGTACTTC. Its protein is CAIARGQGDEQYF.

The chain employs TRBV3-1 (or the pseudogene TRBV3-2) and TRBJ2-7; D might be TRBD1 (6 bases). The V and J ends lost 3 bases and 1 base respectively, with 13 bases between them. This CDR3 has 15 residues. Germline-derived CDR1 and CDR2 are LGHDT and YNNKEL (reference sequence). The DNA for the CDR3 is TGTGCCAGCAGCCACTCGACAGGTGGTTCCTACGAGCAGTACTTC. This gives the protein CASSHSTGGSYEQYF.

V usage is TRBV9 and J usage is TRBJ2-1; possibly TRBD2 for D (6 bases). CDR3 length: 14 amino acids. The germline CDR1 and CDR2 sequences are SGDLS and YYNGEE. V dropped 0 bases and J dropped 7 bases, with 11 bases sitting between them. CDR3 sequence: CASSVVLRGNEQFF. CDR3 in DNA: TGTGCCAGCAGCGTAGTTCTTCGGGGGAATGAGCAGTTCTTC.

The rearrangement links TRBV6-5 to TRBJ1-2; 9 nucleotides agree with TRBD1. V shed 6 bases, J shed 8 bases, and the junction held 10 bases outside the gene matches. The CDR3 runs 14 residues. Germline assignment: CDR1 MNHEY and CDR2 SVGAGI. The CDR3 here is CASSIRDRAWGYTF. The CDR3 bases are TGTGCCAGCAGCATCCGGGACAGGGCCTGGGGCTACACCTTC.

J is TRBJ1-5 and V is TRBV7-6; D is possibly TRBD1 (6 bases). From germline, CDR1 is SGHVS and CDR2 FNYEAQ. Trimming cost V 5 bases and J 6 bases, with 11 bases left between them. The CDR3 extends over 13 amino acids. The DNA for the CDR3 is TGTGCCAGCAGCCTTGGGGGGGCTCAGCCCCAGCATTTT. This gives the protein CASSLGGAQPQHF.

J is TRBJ1-1 and V is TRBV7-6; unclear D gene. Trimming took off 0 bases at V and 0 bases at J, with 11 bases between the two ends. The CDR3 spans 16 residues. Germline assignment: CDR1 SGHVS and CDR2 FNYEAQ. CDR3 DNA sequence: TGTGCCAGCAGCTTAGCGGAGTCTCTGATGAACACTGAAGCTTTCTTT. Its translation is CASSLAESLMNTEAFF.

The genes are TRBV5-5 and TRBJ2-7, with D uncertain. There are 13 residues in the CDR3. Germline lookup yields CDR1 SGHKS and CDR2 YYEKEE (reference sequence). Deletions cut 0 bases from V and 3 bases from J, with 7 bases between. The CDR3 is CASSLVSSYEQYF. In nucleotides, the CDR3 is TGTGCCAGCAGCTTGGTTTCGAGCTACGAGCAGTACTTC.

J is TRBJ2-7 and V is TRBV5-4; 9 bases align to TRBD1. The CDR3 extends over 14 amino acids. With V trimmed by 2 bases and J by 4 bases, 4 bases remained unmatched. The germline CDR1 and CDR2 sequences are SGHNT and YYREEE (reference sequence). The DNA for the CDR3 is TGTGCCAGCAGCTTAAACAGGGGGCGATACGAGCAGTACTTC. This encodes CASSLNRGRYEQYF.

The gene calls are TRBV6-5 and TRBJ1-2; D unclear. The CDR3 covers 16 residues. The germline V and J ends were trimmed by 4 bases and 6 bases, with 21 bases remaining between them. Germline V lookup: CDR1 MNHEY, CDR2 SVGAGI. The chain's CDR3 is CASSLGSPTVGHGYTF. CDR3 nucleotides: TGTGCCAGCAGTTTGGGGAGTCCCACCGTCGGGCATGGCTACACCTTC.

This clone was detected once. The J gene is TRBJ1-1, the V gene TRBV19; no clear D. Between the trimmed V and J ends, which lost 3 bases and 0 bases, there was a span of 14 bases. There are 16 residues in the CDR3. Germline V CDR1 and CDR2: LNHDA, SQIVND (reference sequence). CDR3 protein: CASSITAANMNTEAFF. The CDR3 nucleotides are TGTGCCAGTAGTATTACTGCGGCAAACATGAACACTGAAGCTTTCTTT.

CDR3 region: CASSQSWNTGELFF. CDR3 coding DNA: TGTGCCAGCAGCCAGAGCTGGAACACCGGGGAGCTGTTTTTT. V is TRBV3-1 (or the pseudogene TRBV3-2) and J is TRBJ2-2; D unclear. Germline CDR1 reads LGHDT; CDR2 reads YNNKEL (reference sequence). CDR3 length equals 14 residues. Trimming took 3 bases from V and 1 from J, leaving 6 bases between them.

V is TRBV20-1 and J is TRBJ2-2; TRBD2 is a possible D gene (5 bases). V was clipped by 3 bases and J by 4 bases, with 21 bases between them. CDR3 length equals 17 residues. The germline V gene has CDR1 DFQATT and CDR2 SNEGSKA (reference sequence). CDR3: CSASGRGSDGGTGELFF. CDR3 sequence (DNA): TGCAGTGCTAGTGGGAGAGGATCTGATGGCGGCACCGGGGAGCTGTTTTTT.

The chain combines TRBV7-2 with TRBJ2-7; 13 bases agree with TRBD2. Germline loops: CDR1 SGHTA, CDR2 FQGNSA. The V gene end was trimmed by 3 bases and the J gene end by 4 bases; junction bases not matched to a gene: 3. This CDR3 is built from 15 residues. The CDR3 nucleotides are TGTGCCAGCAGCTTCCAACTAGCGGGGGGGTACGAGCAGTACTTC. Protein: CASSFQLAGGYEQYF.

The V gene is TRBV29-1, the J gene TRBJ1-5; 10 nucleotides align to TRBD1. CDR1 SQVTM and CDR2 ANQGSEA come from the germline V gene. The ends lost 5 bases at V and 6 bases at J; junction bases unmatched: 13. The CDR3 covers 16 residues. CDR3 DNA sequence: TGCAGCGTTTCAGGTTTTCGGGACAGGGGCTGTCAGCCCCAGCATTTT. This gives the protein CSVSGFRDRGCQPQHF.

The chain combines TRBV5-6 with TRBJ1-4, with D possibly matching TRBD1 (5 bases). V was cut by 2 bases and J by 6 bases, with 11 bases left in between. This CDR3 has 14 residues. The germline CDR1 and CDR2 sequences are SGHDT and YYEEEE. The CDR3 loop is CASSFGQGDEKLFF. CDR3 bases: TGTGCCAGCAGCTTCGGGCAGGGCGATGAAAAACTGTTTTTT.

V gene TRBV18 combines with J gene TRBJ1-1; no reliable D call. Germline-derived CDR1 and CDR2 are KGHSH and LQKENI. Trimming took off 3 bases at V and 6 bases at J, with 20 bases between the two ends. The CDR3 length is 16 residues. CDR3 loop: CASSPSLVRTFPEAFF. The CDR3 nucleotides are TGTGCCAGCTCACCTAGTTTGGTCCGGACTTTCCCTGAAGCTTTCTTT.

The chain employs TRBV6-1 and TRBJ1-1; D gene unclear. Germline values: CDR1 MNHNS, CDR2 SASEGT. The V end was cut by 7 bases, the J end by 3 bases, with 12 bases between. The CDR3 consists of 13 residues. The CDR3 loop is CASTLGFDTEAFF. The CDR3 nucleotides are TGTGCCAGCACGCTGGGCTTTGACACTGAAGCTTTCTTT.

The chain recombines TRBV14 with TRBJ2-3, with 11 bases identical to TRBD2. The CDR3 consists of 15 residues. V shed 0 bases and J 9 bases; nucleotides not matched to a gene: 5. Germline CDR1 reads SGHDN; CDR2 reads FVKESK. CDR3 DNA: TGTGCCAGCAGCCAAGACGTCTCTAGCGGGAGGACGCAGTATTTT. Encoded protein: CASSQDVSSGRTQYF.

V gene TRBV3-1 (or the pseudogene TRBV3-2) combines with J gene TRBJ1-2; 7 nucleotides agree with TRBD1. The CDR3 is 15 amino acids. Germline CDR1 and CDR2: LGHDT and YNNKEL (reference sequence). The junction had 7 bases not matched to a gene; V was cut back by 4 bases and J by 2 bases. CDR3 region: CASSLPGQPNYGYTF. For the CDR3, the DNA is TGTGCCAGCAGCCTACCGGGACAGCCGAACTATGGCTACACCTTC.

V is TRBV6-4 and J is TRBJ1-2; 8 bases are a match to TRBD1. The J segment lost 7 bases and the V segment lost 4 bases, leaving 5 bases of the junction unmatched. CDR3 size: 13 residues. The germline CDR1 and CDR2 sequences are MRHNA and SNTAGT. CDR3 protein: CASSAQGASGYTF. In DNA form, the CDR3 reads TGTGCCAGCAGTGCTCAGGGGGCGTCTGGCTACACCTTC.

CDR3 sequence reads: CASSQEGAGTNYGYTF. CDR3 in DNA: TGCGCCAGCAGCCAAGAAGGGGCAGGAACTAACTATGGCTACACCTTC. This sequence joins TRBV4-1 and TRBJ1-2; tentative D call: TRBD1 (5 bases). The V end lost 0 bases, the J end lost 0 bases, and 11 bases lay between the germline ends. The CDR3 runs to 16 residues. From germline, CDR1 is MGHRA and CDR2 YSYEKL.

The J gene is TRBJ1-2, the V gene TRBV6-5; D not resolved. V lost 5 bases, J lost 5 bases, and 18 bases lay in between. The CDR3 contains 15 residues. Looked up from germline, CDR1 is MNHEY and CDR2 is SVGAGI. As DNA, the CDR3 is TGTGCCAGCAGTCAATACGGTACGGAGGATTATGGCTACACCTTC. The encoded protein is CASSQYGTEDYGYTF.

V is TRBV27 and J is TRBJ2-7; TRBD1 agrees at 11 bases. The CDR3 sequence is 14 residues long. Losses at the gene ends were 4 bases for V and 6 bases for J; bases not matched to a gene: 5. CDR1 is MNHEY, CDR2 SMNVEV, per germline (reference sequence). In DNA, the CDR3 is TGTGCCAGCAGTTCGGGGACAGGGGGAAGCGAGCAGTACTTC. Protein: CASSSGTGGSEQYF.

This chain connects TRBV5-1 to TRBJ1-1, with TRBD1 matching 8 bases. Germline CDR1 SGHRS, CDR2 YFSETQ. V shed 1 base, J shed 5 bases, and the junction held 10 bases outside the gene matches. The CDR3 covers 16 residues. Here the CDR3 reads CASSLKSGQGRTEAFF. CDR3 in DNA: TGCGCCAGCAGCTTGAAGTCAGGACAGGGAAGAACTGAAGCTTTCTTT.

The V call is TRBV5-1, the J call TRBJ2-3; D perhaps matches TRBD2 (5 bases). With 4 bases removed from V and 0 bases from J, the gap between germline ends came to 12 bases. The CDR3 runs 15 residues. Germline CDR1 reads SGHRS; CDR2 reads YFSETQ. CDR3 DNA sequence: TGCGCCAGCAGCGTTAGCGTGGTTAGCACAGATACGCAGTATTTT. Residues: CASSVSVVSTDTQYF.